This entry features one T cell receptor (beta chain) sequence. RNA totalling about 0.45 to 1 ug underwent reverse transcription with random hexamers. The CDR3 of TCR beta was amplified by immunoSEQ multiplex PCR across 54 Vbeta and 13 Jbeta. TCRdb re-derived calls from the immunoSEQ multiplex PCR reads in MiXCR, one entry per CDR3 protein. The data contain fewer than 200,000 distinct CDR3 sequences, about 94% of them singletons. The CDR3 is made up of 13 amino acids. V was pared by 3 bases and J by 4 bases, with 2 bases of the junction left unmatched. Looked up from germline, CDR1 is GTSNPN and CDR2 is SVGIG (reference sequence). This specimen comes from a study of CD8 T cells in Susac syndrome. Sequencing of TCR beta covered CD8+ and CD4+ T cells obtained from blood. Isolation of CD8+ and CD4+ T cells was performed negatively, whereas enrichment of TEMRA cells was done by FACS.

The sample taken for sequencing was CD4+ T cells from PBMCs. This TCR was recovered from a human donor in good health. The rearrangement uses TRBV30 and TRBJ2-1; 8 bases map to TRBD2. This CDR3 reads CAWSQREYNEQFF. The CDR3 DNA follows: TGTGCCTGGAGCCAGCGGGAGTACAATGAGCAGTTCTTC.